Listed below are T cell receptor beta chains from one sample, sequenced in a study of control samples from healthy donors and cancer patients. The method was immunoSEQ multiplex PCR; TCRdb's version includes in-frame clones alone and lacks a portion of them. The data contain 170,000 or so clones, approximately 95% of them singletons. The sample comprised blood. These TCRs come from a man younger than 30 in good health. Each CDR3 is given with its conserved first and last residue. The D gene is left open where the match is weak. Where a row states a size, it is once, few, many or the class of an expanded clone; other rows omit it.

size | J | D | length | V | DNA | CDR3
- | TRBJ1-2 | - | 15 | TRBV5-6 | TGTGCCAGCAGCTTCAATGGTGCAGGGAAATATGGCTACACCTTC | CASSFNGAGKYGYTF
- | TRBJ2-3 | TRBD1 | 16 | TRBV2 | TGTGCCAGCAGTTTAAATACAGGGGGCGCCGGAGATACGCAGTATTTT | CASSLNTGGAGDTQYF
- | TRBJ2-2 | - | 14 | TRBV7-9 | TGTGCCAGCAGCTTAGCGGCCTTTGCCGGGGAGCTGTTTTTT | CASSLAAFAGELFF
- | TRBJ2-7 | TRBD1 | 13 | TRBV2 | TGTGCCAGCAGGGACAGGGCCCTTAACGAGCAGTACTTC | CASRDRALNEQYF
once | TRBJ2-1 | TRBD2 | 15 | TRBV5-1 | TGCGCCAGCAGCTTCAGCGGGAGCTCCTACAATGAGCAGTTCTTC | CASSFSGSSYNEQFF
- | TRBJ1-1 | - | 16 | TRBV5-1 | TGCGCCAGCAGCTTGGCGTTAACGGATCAAGACACTGAAGCTTTCTTT | CASSLALTDQDTEAFF
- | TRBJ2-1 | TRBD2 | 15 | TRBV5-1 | TGCGCCAGCAGCCGTAGCGGGGGGGCTGGAAATGAGCAGTTCTTC | CASSRSGGAGNEQFF
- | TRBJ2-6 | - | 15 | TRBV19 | TGTGCCAGTAGCCGCAGGGTTGCTGGGGCCAACGTCCTGACTTTC | CASSRRVAGANVLTF
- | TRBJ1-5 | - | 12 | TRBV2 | TGTGCCAGCACCGCGGGGGGTCAGCCCCAGCATTTT | CASTAGGQPQHF
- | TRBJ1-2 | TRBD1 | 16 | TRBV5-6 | TGTGCCAGCAGCTTGGTGCCGGGACAGGGGGCTTATGGCTACACCTTC | CASSLVPGQGAYGYTF
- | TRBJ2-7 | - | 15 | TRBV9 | TGTGCCAGCAGCGCCACAGTTGGTTCTACTCGCGAGCAGTACTTC | CASSATVGSTREQYF
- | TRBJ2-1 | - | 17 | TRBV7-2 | TGTGCCAGCAGCCCCACGGGCGCGGGTAGAATCAACGATGAGCAGTTCTTC | CASSPTGAGRINDEQFF
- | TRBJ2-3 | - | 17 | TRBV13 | TGTGCCAGCAGCCTAAGGGAGGCGGGGCCTAGCACAGATACGCAGTATTTT | CASSLREAGPSTDTQYF
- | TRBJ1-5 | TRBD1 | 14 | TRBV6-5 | TGTGCCACCCTGGGGAGGGGGCTTCAACAGCCCCAGCATTTT | CATLGRGLQQPQHF
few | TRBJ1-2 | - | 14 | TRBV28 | TGTGCCATCTCAGACAGGACCCTCAACTATGGCTACACCTTC | CAISDRTLNYGYTF
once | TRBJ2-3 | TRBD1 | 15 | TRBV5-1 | TGCGCCAGCAGCTCCCAGGGGGCTGGCACAGATACGCAGTATTTT | CASSSQGAGTDTQYF
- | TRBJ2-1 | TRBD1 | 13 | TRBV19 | TGTGCCAGTTCTGGACAGGGTTACAATGAGCAGTTCTTC | CASSGQGYNEQFF
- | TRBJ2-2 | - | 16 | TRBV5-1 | TGCGCCAGCAGCTTGGAAACTGCCGGGAACACCGGGGAGCTGTTTTTT | CASSLETAGNTGELFF
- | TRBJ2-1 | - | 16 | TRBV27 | TGTGCCAGCAGTTCCCCCGTAGGGGCGGGGAGGAATGAGCAGTTCTTC | CASSSPVGAGRNEQFF
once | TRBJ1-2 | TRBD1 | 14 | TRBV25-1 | TGTGCCAGCAGTTGGACAGGGGCGGTCGATGGCTACACCTTC | CASSWTGAVDGYTF
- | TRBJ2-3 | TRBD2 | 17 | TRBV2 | TGTGCCAGCAGTGCCGGGACTAGCGGATCCCGTCGAGATACGCAGTATTTT | CASSAGTSGSRRDTQYF
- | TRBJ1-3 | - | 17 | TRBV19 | TGTGCCAGTATTCGGGACACTACTGTACTCTCTGGAAACACCATATATTTT | CASIRDTTVLSGNTIYF
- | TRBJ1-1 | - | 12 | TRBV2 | TGTGCCAGCAGTGGTGGCAGGCCTGAAGCTTTCTTT | CASSGGRPEAFF
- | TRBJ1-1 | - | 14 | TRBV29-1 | TGCAGCGTTACGTCACAGGAACCCCTCCGGTTGGTTTTCTTT | CSVTSQEPLRLVFF
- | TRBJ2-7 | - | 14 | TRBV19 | TGTGCCAGTCGGGTGAGAGTGCAAGCCTACGAGCAGTACTTC | CASRVRVQAYEQYF
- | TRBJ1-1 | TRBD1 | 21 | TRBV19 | TGTGCCAGTAGTATAGTCCCCCAGGGGGCCCTTTCCCAGGGGGTGAACACTGAAGCTTTCTTT | CASSIVPQGALSQGVNTEAFF
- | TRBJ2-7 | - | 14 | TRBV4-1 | TGCGCCAGCAGCGGAGTTTTGGGCTCCTACGAGCAGTACTTC | CASSGVLGSYEQYF
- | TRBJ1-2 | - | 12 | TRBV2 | TGTGCCAGCAGACAGGGTAACTATGGCTACACCTTC | CASRQGNYGYTF
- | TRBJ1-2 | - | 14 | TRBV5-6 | TGTGCCAGCAGCTTTTTCGGGGAATGGAATGGCTACACCTTC | CASSFFGEWNGYTF
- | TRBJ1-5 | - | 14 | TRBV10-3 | TGTGCCATCAGTGAAGCAGGGGGCAATCAGCCCCAGCATTTT | CAISEAGGNQPQHF
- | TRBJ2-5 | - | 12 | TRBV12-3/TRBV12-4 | TGTGCCAGCAGTCTCAATGGAGAGACCCAGTACTTC | CASSLNGETQYF
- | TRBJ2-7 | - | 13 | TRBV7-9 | TGTGCCAGCAGCCCTGACAGCTTCTACGAGCAGTACTTC | CASSPDSFYEQYF
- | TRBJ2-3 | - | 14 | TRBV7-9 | TGTGCCAGCAGCTTACGGCAGGGCACAGATACGCAGTATTTT | CASSLRQGTDTQYF
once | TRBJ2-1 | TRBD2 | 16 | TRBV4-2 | TGTGCCAGCAGCCAAGATCTAGCGGGGGCCGACAATGAGCAGTTCTTC | CASSQDLAGADNEQFF
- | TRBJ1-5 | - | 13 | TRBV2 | TGTGCCAGCGGGGGGACGGGAAATCAGCCCCAGCATTTT | CASGGTGNQPQHF
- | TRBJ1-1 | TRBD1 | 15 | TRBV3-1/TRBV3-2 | TGTGCCAGCAGCCAACGGACAGGGAGGGACACTGAAGCTTTCTTT | CASSQRTGRDTEAFF
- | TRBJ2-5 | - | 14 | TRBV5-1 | TGCGCCAGCAGCTTGGCGGGGGCCCAAGAGACCCAGTACTTC | CASSLAGAQETQYF
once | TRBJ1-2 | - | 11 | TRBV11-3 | TGTGCCAGCAGCTTGAACTATGGCTACACCTTC | CASSLNYGYTF
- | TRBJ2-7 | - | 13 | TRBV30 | TGTGCCTGGAGTGTCCACAGGAACTACGAGCAGTACTTC | CAWSVHRNYEQYF
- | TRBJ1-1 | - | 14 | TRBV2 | TGTGCCGGGAGCGGGGCCGAGGGGAACACTGAAGCTTTCTTT | CAGSGAEGNTEAFF
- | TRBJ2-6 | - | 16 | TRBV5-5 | TGTGCCAGCAGCCTGGGGGGGCTTTCTGGGGCCAACGTCCTGACTTTC | CASSLGGLSGANVLTF
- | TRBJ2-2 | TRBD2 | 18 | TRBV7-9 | TGTGCCAGCAGCCGGGGACTAGCGGGGGGCTCTAGCACCGGGGAGCTGTTTTTT | CASSRGLAGGSSTGELFF
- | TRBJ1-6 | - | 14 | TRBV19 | TGTGCCAGTAGTATACAGGGAGTGGATTCACCCCTCCACTTT | CASSIQGVDSPLHF
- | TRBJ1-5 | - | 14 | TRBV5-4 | TGTGCCAGCAGCTTGGGAGGCAACAATCAGCCCCAGCATTTT | CASSLGGNNQPQHF
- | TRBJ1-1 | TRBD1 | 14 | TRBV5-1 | TGCGCCAGCAGCCCGGGACAGACGAACACTGAAGCTTTCTTT | CASSPGQTNTEAFF
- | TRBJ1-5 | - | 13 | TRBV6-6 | TGTGCCAGCAGTTCAGACAGAGAACAGCCCCAGCATTTT | CASSSDREQPQHF
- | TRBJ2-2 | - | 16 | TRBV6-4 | TGTGCCAGCAGTGCCTCCAACAGGGCTGGAACCGGGGAGCTGTTTTTT | CASSASNRAGTGELFF
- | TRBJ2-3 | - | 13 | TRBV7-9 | TGTGCCAGCAGCTTTCGGACGGCAGATACGCAGTATTTT | CASSFRTADTQYF
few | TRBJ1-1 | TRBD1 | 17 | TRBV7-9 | TGTGCCAGCAGCTTAGCGTATAAGGGACAGGGAGTCACTGAAGCTTTCTTT | CASSLAYKGQGVTEAFF
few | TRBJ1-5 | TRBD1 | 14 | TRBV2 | TGTGCCAGCAGTCCGGACAGGACCAATCAGCCCCAGCATTTT | CASSPDRTNQPQHF
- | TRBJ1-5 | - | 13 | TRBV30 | TGTGCCTGGAGTGTGGGGGGCAATCAGCCCCAGCATTTT | CAWSVGGNQPQHF
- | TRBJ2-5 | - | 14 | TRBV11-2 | TGTGCCAGCAGCCCTGGGGCTCTCCAAGAGACCCAGTACTTC | CASSPGALQETQYF
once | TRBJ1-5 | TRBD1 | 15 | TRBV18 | TGTGCCAGCTCAGAACAGGGGTTCCTCAATCAGCCCCAGCATTTT | CASSEQGFLNQPQHF
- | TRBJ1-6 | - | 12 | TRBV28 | TGTGCCAGCAGCGGGGTTGGTTCACCCCTCCACTTT | CASSGVGSPLHF